This T cell receptor (beta chain) was captured in a study of CD4+ T cells in melanoma. Notes on the study in general: In melanoma, neoantigen-specific CD4+ T cells reportedly differed in differentiation state. CD8+ T cell, macrophage and B cell function reportedly correlated with neoantigen-specific CD4+ T cells.

A note on this clone: Its target is not known.

The length of the CDR3 is 17 residues. Germline values: CDR1 MGHRA, CDR2 YSYEKL. Unmatched junction bases numbered 10, after V lost 4 bases and J lost 4 bases. TCRdb keeps only in-frame clones here, not all; method: immunoSEQ multiplex PCR. The table lists fewer than 150,000 clones, 92% of them singletons, with 1.5% in the top ten. This sequence was found in a human donor with melanoma. J is TRBJ2-3 and V is TRBV4-1; 11 bases are shared with TRBD2. The CDR3 loop is CASSPRLAGFGADTQYF. DNA for the CDR3: TGCGCCAGCAGCCCGCGACTAGCGGGGTTCGGGGCAGATACGCAGTATTTT.